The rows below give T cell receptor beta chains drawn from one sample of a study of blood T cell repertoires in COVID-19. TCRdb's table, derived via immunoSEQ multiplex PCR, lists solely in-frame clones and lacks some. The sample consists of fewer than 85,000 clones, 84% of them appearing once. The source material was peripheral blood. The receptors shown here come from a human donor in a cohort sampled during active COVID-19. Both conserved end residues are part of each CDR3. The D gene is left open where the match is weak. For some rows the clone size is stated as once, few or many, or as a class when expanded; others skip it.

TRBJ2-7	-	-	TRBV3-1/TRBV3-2	TGTGCCAGCAGCACTGGAGACAGTTCCTACGAGCAGTACTTC	CASSTGDSSYEQYF
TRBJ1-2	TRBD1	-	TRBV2	TGTGCCAGCAGCTTAGACAGGGGGTGGGACTATGGCTACACCTTC	CASSLDRGWDYGYTF
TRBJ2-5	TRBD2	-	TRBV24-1	TGTGCCACCAGTGATCCCTCAATAGCGGGGGAAGAGACCCAGTACTTC	CATSDPSIAGEETQYF
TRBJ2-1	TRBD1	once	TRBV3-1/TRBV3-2	TGTGCCAGCAGGACAGGGGGGTACAATGAGCAGTTCTTC	CASRTGGYNEQFF
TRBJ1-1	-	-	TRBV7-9	TGTGCCAGCAGCCTTGGGGGCAGATACACTGAAGCTTTCTTT	CASSLGGRYTEAFF
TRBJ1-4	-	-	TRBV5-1	TGCGCCAGCAGCTTCGGGGGAGGTGCAAGCGAAAAACTGTTTTTT	CASSFGGGASEKLFF
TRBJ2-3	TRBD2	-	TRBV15	TGTGCCACCAGCAGGCCTAGCGGGAGGCCCACAGATACGCAGTATTTT	CATSRPSGRPTDTQYF
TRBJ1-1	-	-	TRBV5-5	TGTGCCAGCAGCTTGTCGGCCATCATGTATGCGGGCACTGAAGCTTTCTTT	CASSLSAIMYAGTEAFF
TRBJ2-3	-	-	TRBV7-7	TGTGCCAGCAGCTTAGGCGGGGGCCGCACAGATACGCAGTATTTT	CASSLGGGRTDTQYF
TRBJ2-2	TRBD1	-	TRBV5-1	TGCGCCAGCACTAGGGGACAGACTAACACCGGGGAGCTGTTTTTT	CASTRGQTNTGELFF
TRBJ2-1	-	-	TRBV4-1	TGCGCCAGCAGCCAAACGGTGGGGAGCGACAATGAGCAGTTCTTC	CASSQTVGSDNEQFF
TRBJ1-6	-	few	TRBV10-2	TGCGCCAGCATGAGGGAAGAGAATTCACCCCTCCACTTT	CASMREENSPLHF
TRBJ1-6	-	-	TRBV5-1	TGCGCCAGCCGGCAGGGTAATCGTCCCCTCCACTTT	CASRQGNRPLHF
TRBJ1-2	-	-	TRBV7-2	TGTGCCAGCAGCCCCCCGGGCAGGGGTAGTGGCTACACCTTC	CASSPPGRGSGYTF
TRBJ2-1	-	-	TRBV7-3	TGTGCCAGCAGCTTAACCGGCGGGCGCAACAATGAGCAGTTCTTC	CASSLTGGRNNEQFF
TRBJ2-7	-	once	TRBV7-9	TGTGCCAGCAGCCAGGTCGGGGGACCCTACGAGCAGTACTTC	CASSQVGGPYEQYF
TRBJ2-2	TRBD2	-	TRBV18	TGTGCCAGCTCACCGGGACTAGCGGACACCGGGGAGCTGTTTTTT	CASSPGLADTGELFF
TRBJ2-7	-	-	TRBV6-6	TGTGCCACCGCAGGGGCTGTCTACGAGCAGTACTTC	CATAGAVYEQYF
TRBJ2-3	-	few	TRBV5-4	TGTGCCAGCAGCTATACAGATAGCACAGATACGCAGTATTTT	CASSYTDSTDTQYF
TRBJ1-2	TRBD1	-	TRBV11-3	TGTGCCAGCAGCTTAGGGGGACAGCGGGCAATTGGCTACACCTTC	CASSLGGQRAIGYTF
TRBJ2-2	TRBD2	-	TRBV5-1	TGCGCCAGCAGCTTAGGACTAGCGGGCCCCCAATACGGGGAGCTGTTTTTT	CASSLGLAGPQYGELFF
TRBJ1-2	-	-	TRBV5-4	TGTGCCAGCAGCCCCGGGGAGGGGAAACTTTTAAACTATGGCTACACCTTC	CASSPGEGKLLNYGYTF
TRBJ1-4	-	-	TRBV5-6	TGTGCCAGCTGCCTAAACAGAGCAACTAATGAAAAACTGTTTTTT	CASCLNRATNEKLFF
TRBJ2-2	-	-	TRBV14	TGTGCCAGCAGCCCAAAATCAGGGGCGAACACCGGGGAGCTGTTTTTT	CASSPKSGANTGELFF
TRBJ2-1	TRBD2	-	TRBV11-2	TGTGCCAGCACCCTCGGTTATGGACTAGGCCTAACCGGTGAGCAGTTCTTC	CASTLGYGLGLTGEQFF
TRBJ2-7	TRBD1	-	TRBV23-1	TGCGACAGCGTGTCCAAACAGGGGAGCTCCTACGAGCAGTACTTC	CDSVSKQGSSYEQYF
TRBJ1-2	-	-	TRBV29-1	TGCAGCGTCGAAAGTATGCGAGGCTACACCTTC	CSVESMRGYTF